Below, one T cell receptor (beta chain) is given with its context. Its antigen is as yet unknown. This entry belongs to a study of T cell repertoires and HLA-DP antigens. The repertoire was sequenced with immunoSEQ multiplex PCR; TCRdb's copy has only in-frame clones and lacks some. The sample has around 100,000 clones; around 93% are singletons. V was cut by 5 bases and J by 2 bases, with 15 bases left in between. The CDR3 totals 15 residues. Germline V gene lookup returns CDR1 SEHNR and CDR2 FQNEAQ (reference sequence). This clonotype was obtained from a woman aged 18-30 years in good health and CMV-seronegative. The sample taken for sequencing was CD4+ T cells from PBMCs. The V gene is TRBV7-9, the J gene TRBJ2-5, with D possibly TRBD1 on 6 matching bases. This CDR3 reads CASSRGQSSQETQYF. Here the CDR3 DNA reads TGTGCCAGCAGCCGCGGACAGTCGAGTCAAGAGACCCAGTACTTC.